One and the same sample provided the 17 T cell receptor beta chains below, sequenced in a study of shared clonotypes between healthy human individuals. Naive CD8 populations comprised CD45RO-negative cells positively selected for CCR7, excluding terminally differentiated effector memory CD45RA+ cells. Clones were sequenced by immunoSEQ multiplex PCR, and TCRdb holds only the in-frame ones, with some missing. This table has roughly 590,000 clones, roughly 96% appearing once. Sequences were obtained from naive CD8+ T cells sorted from blood. The receptors derive from a woman in her 30s in good health.

Here the CDR3 reads CASSLGQGANQPQHF. The CDR3 bases are TGTGCCAGCAGCCTAGGACAGGGGGCAAATCAGCCCCAGCATTTT. This sequence joins TRBV7-8 and TRBJ1-5; 11 bases fit TRBD1. This CDR3 is built from 15 residues. The J segment lost 4 bases and the V segment lost 5 bases, leaving 4 bases of the junction unmatched. The V gene's germline CDR1 is SGHVS and CDR2 FQNEAQ.

The rearrangement joins TRBV11-2 to TRBJ1-4; D is uncertain. The germline V gene has CDR1 SGHAT and CDR2 FQNNGV. V was clipped by 1 base and J by 3 bases, with 15 bases between them. This CDR3 region has 17 residues. The CDR3 protein is CASSLGPLRIANEKLFF. CDR3 nucleotides: TGTGCCAGCAGCTTAGGGCCACTAAGGATCGCTAATGAAAAACTGTTTTTT.

The rearrangement links TRBV13 to TRBJ2-7; 9 bases fit TRBD1. Germline V CDR1 and CDR2: PRHDT, FYEKMQ (reference sequence). The CDR3 has 14 amino acids. V shed 5 bases and J 6 bases; nucleotides not matched to a gene: 8. The CDR3 protein is CASSHRTGVGEQYF. The CDR3 coding sequence is TGTGCCAGCAGCCACCGGACAGGGGTGGGCGAGCAGTACTTC.

The chain uses TRBV9 and TRBJ1-5; tentatively, D is TRBD1 (5 bases). The CDR3 has 15 residues. V was pared by 0 bases and J by 4 bases, with 11 bases between. Germline V lookup: CDR1 SGDLS, CDR2 YYNGEE. CDR3 sequence (DNA): TGTGCCAGCAGCGTAGAAGGACAAACTAATCAGCCCCAGCATTTT. Translated: CASSVEGQTNQPQHF.

V and J are TRBV28 and TRBJ1-3; no definite D call. The CDR3 is 15 amino acids. V lost 6 bases and J lost 0, with 12 bases in between. CDR1 is MDHEN and CDR2 is SYDVKM in the germline V gene. CDR3 region: CASRPDVLSGNTIYF. CDR3 DNA: TGTGCCAGCAGACCAGACGTACTCTCTGGAAACACCATATATTTT.

The chain recombines TRBV7-9 with TRBJ1-1; no clear D gene. Germline CDR1 is SEHNR and CDR2 is FQNEAQ (reference sequence). V was shortened by 5 bases and J by 6 bases, with 10 bases between the two germline ends. This CDR3 has 12 amino acids. The CDR3 region is CASSLSLSEAFF. CDR3 coding DNA: TGTGCCAGCAGCCTCTCTTTGTCTGAAGCTTTCTTT.

A remark on this clone: This same CDR3 is encoded by further DNA sequences in the sample. This chain links TRBV7-9 with TRBJ2-7; D possibly corresponds to TRBD1 (7 bases). V lost 10 bases, J lost 7 bases, and 20 bases lay in between. The CDR3 has 13 residues. In germline, CDR1 is SEHNR, CDR2 FQNEAQ (reference sequence). The CDR3 region has the DNA TGTGCCACCAACCCGCGGGACAGATATGAGCAGTACTTC. As protein: CATNPRDRYEQYF.

The chain is built from TRBV7-6 and TRBJ2-2, with D unresolved. V lost 1 base to trimming and J lost 2 bases, with 20 bases between them. The CDR3 length is 19 residues. From germline, CDR1 is SGHVS and CDR2 FNYEAQ. Written as DNA, the CDR3 is TGTGCCAGCAGCTTAGTTCGGGCAAACCTCCTCGGAAACACCGGGGAGCTGTTTTTT. Residues: CASSLVRANLLGNTGELFF.

This clone was seen a few times. The rearrangement uses TRBV4-2 and TRBJ1-2; 7 nucleotides match TRBD1. The CDR3 runs 16 residues. Germline lookup yields CDR1 LGHNA and CDR2 YNFKEQ. V was pared by 0 bases and J by 8 bases, with 12 bases of the junction left unmatched. As DNA, the CDR3 is TGTGCCAGCAGCCAAGATTCTAACAGGGGATTGGGAGGCTACACCTTC. Its translation: CASSQDSNRGLGGYTF.

The chain links TRBV25-1 to TRBJ2-3; D ambiguous. V lost 4 bases to trimming and J lost 4 bases, with 12 bases between them. The CDR3 consists of 14 residues. Germline CDR1 reads MGHDK; CDR2 reads SYGVNS. The CDR3 DNA reads TGTGCCAGCAGTGCTTGGAAGGGCGCAGATACGCAGTATTTT. This sequence encodes CASSAWKGADTQYF. The full variable domain, rest sourced from reference TRBV25-1 and TRBJ2-3, is EADIYQTPRYLVIGTGKKITLECSQTMGHDKMYWYQQDPGMELHLIHYSYGVNSTEKGDLSSESTVSRIRTEHFPLTLESARPSHTSQYLCASSAWKGADTQYFGPGTRLTVL.

The chain is built from TRBV27 and TRBJ2-1; 7 nucleotides line up with TRBD2. V dropped 5 bases and J dropped 7; count of bases not matched to a gene: 8. The CDR3 is 14 residues long. Germline-derived CDR1 and CDR2 are MNHEY and SMNVEV (reference sequence). Here the CDR3 reads CASSAGGSINEQFF. The CDR3 DNA follows: TGTGCCAGCAGTGCGGGCGGGAGTATAAATGAGCAGTTCTTC.

The rearrangement links TRBV19 to TRBJ1-2; the match to TRBD1 covers 7 bases. With 3 bases clipped from V and 2 bases from J, the junction kept 18 bases outside the gene matches. The CDR3 covers 19 residues. Germline-derived CDR1 and CDR2 are LNHDA and SQIVND (reference sequence). CDR3 region: CASSIGPWRGRRINYGYTF. The CDR3 DNA follows: TGTGCCAGTAGTATTGGGCCGTGGAGGGGGCGGAGGATCAACTATGGCTACACCTTC.

The gene calls are TRBV11-2 and TRBJ2-1; no clear D. Trimming took off 4 bases at V and 6 bases at J, with 4 bases between the two ends. The CDR3 is made up of 11 amino acids. Germline values: CDR1 SGHAT, CDR2 FQNNGV. For the CDR3, the DNA is TGTGCCAGCAGCTCCGGCAATGAGCAGTTCTTC. Protein: CASSSGNEQFF.

The CDR3 sequence: CASSFSGPLGTQYF. CDR3 sequence (DNA): TGTGCCAGCAGTTTTTCGGGACCCTTGGGGACCCAGTACTTC. V usage is TRBV27 and J usage is TRBJ2-5; D assignment may be TRBD1 or TRBD2 (5 bases each). V was clipped by 3 bases and J by 7 bases, with 15 bases between them. CDR1 and CDR2 from the germline V gene are MNHEY and SMNVEV (reference sequence). The CDR3 is made up of 14 amino acids.

This chain connects TRBV4-2 to TRBJ2-7, with unresolved D. V gave up 0 bases and J gave up 2 bases, with 32 bases separating them. The CDR3 has 22 residues. Germline V gives CDR1 LGHNA, CDR2 YNFKEQ. The CDR3 loop is CASSQDIPLAVRGVRMTYEQYF. Written as DNA, the CDR3 is TGTGCCAGCAGCCAAGATATTCCCCTCGCTGTGCGCGGAGTCAGAATGACCTACGAGCAGTACTTC.

V is TRBV19 and J is TRBJ1-1; TRBD1 matches at 8 bases. From germline, CDR1 is LNHDA and CDR2 SQIVND (reference sequence). The CDR3 sequence is 14 residues long. Germline trimming cut 5 bases from V and 8 bases from J; bases unmatched to any gene: 10. CDR3 loop: CASSPPDRDREAFF. The CDR3 nucleotides are TGTGCCAGTAGTCCTCCCGACCGGGACAGGGAAGCTTTCTTT.

This chain connects TRBV27 to TRBJ2-5; D is uncertain. This CDR3 is built from 12 residues. V was clipped by 3 bases and J by 2 bases, with 4 bases between them. CDR1 MNHEY and CDR2 SMNVEV come from the germline V gene (reference sequence). Here the CDR3 DNA reads TGTGCCAGCAGTTTTTCTCAAGAGACCCAGTACTTC. Its translation: CASSFSQETQYF.